A single sample is the source of the 20 T cell receptor beta chains below, sequenced in a study of blood T cell repertoires in COVID-19. Clones were sequenced by immunoSEQ multiplex PCR, and TCRdb holds only the in-frame ones, with some missing. The sample consists of around 400,000 clones, about 90% of them appearing once. Material for sequencing was peripheral blood. The receptor set was obtained from a man aged 35 to 55 with acute or convalescent COVID-19.

The chain employs TRBV28 and TRBJ1-1; no reliable D call. Trimming shortened V by 6 bases and J by 7 bases, and 15 bases separated the two germline ends. This CDR3 comprises 13 residues. Germline CDR1 and CDR2: MDHEN and SYDVKM. The CDR3 here is CASSLREQNEAFF. The CDR3 DNA sequence: TGTGCCAGCAGCCTACGGGAGCAGAATGAAGCTTTCTTT. The variable domain in full, completed from reference TRBV28 and TRBJ1-1, reads DVKVTQSSRYLVKRTGEKVFLECVQDMDHENMFWYRQDPGLGLRLIYFSYDVKMKEKGDIPEGYSVSREKKERFSLILESASTNQTSMYLCASSLREQNEAFFGQGTRLTVV.

The rearrangement links TRBV19 to TRBJ2-7; 8 bases fit TRBD1. The CDR3 length is 15 residues. Germline V gene data show CDR1 as LNHDA and CDR2 as SQIVND (reference sequence). With V trimmed by 3 bases and J by 7 bases, 11 bases remained unmatched. For the CDR3, the DNA is TGTGCCAGTAGTATGGCCAGGGGGCCCCATGGAGAGCAGTACTTC. Amino acids: CASSMARGPHGEQYF.

This rearrangement joins TRBV24-1 to TRBJ2-4; 9 bases line up with TRBD2. The CDR3 contains 14 residues. Germline V gene lookup returns CDR1 KGHDR and CDR2 SFDVKD. With V trimmed by 3 bases and J by 7 bases, 3 bases remained unmatched. CDR3: CATSDSGGSNIQYF. DNA for the CDR3: TGTGCCACCAGTGATAGCGGGGGGTCGAACATTCAGTACTTC.

The rearrangement uses TRBV7-2 and TRBJ2-5, with D perhaps TRBD1 (5 bases). The V and J ends lost 6 bases and 1 base respectively, with 15 bases between them. The CDR3 consists of 15 residues. Germline-derived CDR1 and CDR2 are SGHTA and FQGNSA. CDR3 amino acids: CASSLYGRGQETQYF. The CDR3 DNA is TGTGCCAGCAGTTTATACGGAAGGGGCCAAGAGACCCAGTACTTC. Full variable domain (remainder filled in from reference TRBV7-2 and TRBJ2-5): GAGVSQSPSNKVTEKGKDVELRCDPISGHTALYWYRQSLGQGLEFLIYFQGNSAPDKSGLPSDRFSAERTGGSVSTLTIQRTQQEDSAVYLCASSLYGRGQETQYFGPGTRLLVL.

This clone occurred once. CDR3 DNA sequence: TGCGCCAGCAGCTGGACAGGGTTTGGCACTGAAGCTTTCTTT. Encoded protein: CASSWTGFGTEAFF. The chain joins TRBV5-1 to TRBJ1-1, with TRBD1 identical over 8 bases. The CDR3 contains 14 residues. The V segment lost 3 bases and the J segment 4 bases; nucleotides outside the gene matches: 5. Germline lookup yields CDR1 SGHRS and CDR2 YFSETQ.

This chain uses TRBV7-3 with TRBJ2-5, with D possibly TRBD2 on 7 matching bases. This CDR3 contains 14 residues. Germline CDR1 and CDR2: SGHTA and FQGTGA. V was trimmed by 4 bases and J by 1 base, leaving 10 bases between them. The CDR3 spells CASSSGGPQETQYF. The CDR3 nucleotides read TGTGCCAGCAGCTCCGGGGGGCCCCAAGAGACCCAGTACTTC. The variable domain in full, completed from reference TRBV7-3 and TRBJ2-5, reads GAGVSQTPSNKVTEKGKYVELRCDPISGHTALYWYRQSLGQGPEFLIYFQGTGAADDSGLPNDRFFAVRPEGSVSTLKIQRTERGDSAVYLCASSSGGPQETQYFGPGTRLLVL.

V usage is TRBV6-1 and J usage is TRBJ2-2; TRBD1 is a possible D gene (5 bases). Per germline, CDR1 MNHNS and CDR2 SASEGT. Deletions cut 2 bases from V and 6 bases from J, with 7 bases between. This CDR3 is built from 13 residues. CDR3 in DNA: TGTGCCAGCAGTGAATTAGGGGCCGGGGAGCTGTTTTTT. It yields the protein CASSELGAGELFF.

This clone was detected only a few times. V gene TRBV27 combines with J gene TRBJ2-7, with TRBD2 identical over 8 bases. Per the germline V gene, CDR1 is MNHEY and CDR2 is SMNVEV (reference sequence). This CDR3 has 16 residues. J was trimmed by 0 bases and V by 4 bases; bases with no gene match: 8. CDR3 amino acids: CASSSSSSGHSYEQYF. The DNA of the CDR3 is TGTGCCAGCAGTTCATCCTCTAGCGGGCACTCCTACGAGCAGTACTTC.

V and J are TRBV3-1 (or the pseudogene TRBV3-2) and TRBJ1-2, with TRBD1 as a possible D gene (5 bases). The CDR3 spans 13 residues. Per germline, CDR1 LGHDT and CDR2 YNNKEL (reference sequence). Trimming removed 3 bases at V and 6 bases at J, with 11 bases between. CDR3 DNA: TGTGCCAGCAGCCAGGGTTTCAGGGATGGCTACACCTTC. Amino acids: CASSQGFRDGYTF.

The genes are TRBV5-4 and TRBJ1-1; 7 positions agree with TRBD1. The CDR3 runs to 16 residues. V was clipped by 4 bases and J by 3 bases; unmatched bases: 12. Germline lookup yields CDR1 SGHNT and CDR2 YYREEE (reference sequence). The CDR3 DNA sequence: TGTGCCAGCAGCCAAACAGGGGAGGTCGGAGACACTGAAGCTTTCTTT. This codes for CASSQTGEVGDTEAFF.

The chain carries TRBV19 and TRBJ2-3; TRBD2 matches at 8 bases. The CDR3 consists of 15 residues. Trimming at V came to 1 base and at J to 2 bases, leaving 2 bases not matched to a gene. The germline V gene has CDR1 LNHDA and CDR2 SQIVND (reference sequence). The CDR3 sequence: CASSIASGFTDTQYF. CDR3 in DNA: TGTGCCAGTAGTATAGCTAGCGGGTTCACAGATACGCAGTATTTT.

This rearrangement joins TRBV9 to TRBJ1-2; TRBD1 might be the D (5 bases). The CDR3 contains 16 residues. CDR1 is SGDLS and CDR2 is YYNGEE in the germline V gene. The V and J ends lost 3 bases and 4 bases respectively, with 19 bases between them. The CDR3, as DNA: TGTGCCAGCAGCGCTAGGGCGGGGCGCCCAGGCTATGGCTACACCTTC. Its protein product is CASSARAGRPGYGYTF.

The chain uses TRBV5-4 and TRBJ2-3; 9 nucleotides line up with TRBD1. V was clipped by 3 bases and J by 1 base; unmatched bases: 3. The germline gives CDR1 SGHNT, CDR2 YYREEE (reference sequence). The CDR3 extends over 15 amino acids. CDR3 loop: CASSSRTGGTDTQYF. The CDR3 DNA reads TGTGCCAGCAGCTCAAGGACAGGGGGCACAGATACGCAGTATTTT.

J is TRBJ2-5 and V is TRBV11-1, with 7 bases lining up with TRBD1. Germline trimming cut 5 bases from V and 4 bases from J; bases unmatched to any gene: 7. The CDR3 length is 14 residues. Germline-derived CDR1 and CDR2 are SGHAT and FQDESV (reference sequence). CDR3 coding DNA: TGTGCCAGCAGCGCCGGGACAGTGGGAGAGACCCAGTACTTC. It is translated as CASSAGTVGETQYF.

V is TRBV20-1 and J is TRBJ2-7; no clear D. V lost 4 bases, J lost 3 bases, and 7 bases lay in between. The germline V gene encodes CDR1 DFQATT and CDR2 SNEGSKA (reference sequence). This CDR3 contains 11 residues. The CDR3 region has the DNA TGCAGTGCTATGCTAGACTACGAGCAGTACTTC. Protein: CSAMLDYEQYF.

The genes are TRBV7-3 and TRBJ1-6; no clear D. The CDR3 runs to 14 residues. V was trimmed by 6 bases and J by 8 bases, leaving 14 bases between them. Germline loops: CDR1 SGHTA, CDR2 FQGTGA. CDR3 region: CASSYSGRDSPLHF. The CDR3 DNA reads TGTGCCAGCAGTTATTCCGGTCGTGATTCACCCCTCCACTTT.

V is TRBV28 and J is TRBJ1-5; 8 bases match TRBD1. From germline, CDR1 is MDHEN and CDR2 SYDVKM. This CDR3 comprises 18 residues. V lost 6 bases to trimming and J lost 4 bases; unmatched junction nucleotides: 17. The CDR3 loop is CASSLPPLDREKNQPQHF. The DNA for the CDR3 is TGTGCCAGCAGCCTACCCCCACTGGACAGGGAAAAAAATCAGCCCCAGCATTTT.

This clone appeared a few times. The chain employs TRBV19 and TRBJ1-6, with TRBD1 identical over 8 bases. V was clipped by 4 bases and J by 10 bases; unmatched bases: 6. The germline gives CDR1 LNHDA, CDR2 SQIVND (reference sequence). There are 14 residues in the CDR3. The CDR3 sequence: CASSTTGGRSPLHF. CDR3 coding DNA: TGTGCCAGTAGTACTACAGGGGGTAGATCACCCCTCCACTTT.

V is TRBV28 and J is TRBJ2-7; weak D call: TRBD1 (6 bases). The CDR3 has 14 amino acids. Trimming removed 1 base from V and 1 base from J, with 8 bases in between. Germline V gene lookup returns CDR1 MDHEN and CDR2 SYDVKM. This chain's CDR3 is CASSLFRGSYEQYF. In DNA, the CDR3 is TGTGCCAGCAGTTTATTTAGGGGGTCCTACGAGCAGTACTTC.

This clone was seen only once. The rearrangement joins TRBV28 to TRBJ2-1; 10 bases line up with TRBD2. Germline values: CDR1 MDHEN, CDR2 SYDVKM. The V segment lost 5 bases and the J segment 4 bases; nucleotides outside the gene matches: 5. There are 15 residues in the CDR3. The CDR3 DNA reads as TGTGCCAGCAGTCGAGCGGGAGGGCCTTACAATGAGCAGTTCTTC. It codes for CASSRAGGPYNEQFF.